This T cell receptor (beta chain) emerged from a study of response to subunit inactivated influenza vaccine. Study-level points and caveats: It was the authors' suggestion that each seasonal influenza vaccination recruits few new T cells.

One entry per CDR3 protein, called by TCRdb with MiXCR from the RT-PCR reads. The table includes about 480,000 distinct CDR3 sequences, 13% detected once. A word on this clonotype: Its antigen is still unknown.

Sequences were derived from PBMCs from blood, sampled 40 to 50 days after vaccination. This receptor was identified in a man over 45 who received an inactivated influenza vaccine.

CDR3: CASSLQPADTQYF. The DNA of the CDR3 is TGTGCCAGCAGCTTACAACCGGCGGATACGCAGTATTTT. The chain combines TRBV7-8 with TRBJ2-3; D is uncertain. The CDR3 length is 13 residues. Per germline, CDR1 SGHVS and CDR2 FQNEAQ. The V gene lost 2 bases and the J gene lost 6 bases, with 9 bases spanning the gap.